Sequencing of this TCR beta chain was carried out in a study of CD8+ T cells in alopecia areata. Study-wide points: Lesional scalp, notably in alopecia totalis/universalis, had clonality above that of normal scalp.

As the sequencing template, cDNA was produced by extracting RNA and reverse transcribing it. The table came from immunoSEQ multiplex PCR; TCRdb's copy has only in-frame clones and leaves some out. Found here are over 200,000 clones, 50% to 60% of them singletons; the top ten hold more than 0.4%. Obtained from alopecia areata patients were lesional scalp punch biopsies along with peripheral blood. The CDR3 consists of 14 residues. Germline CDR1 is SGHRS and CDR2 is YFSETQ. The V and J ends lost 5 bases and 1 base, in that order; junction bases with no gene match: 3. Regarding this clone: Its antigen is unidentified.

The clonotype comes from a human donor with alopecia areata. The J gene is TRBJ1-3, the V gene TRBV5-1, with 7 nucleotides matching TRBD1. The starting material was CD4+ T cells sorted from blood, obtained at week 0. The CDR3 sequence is CASSSTGSGNTIYF. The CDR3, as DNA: TGCGCCAGCAGTTCGACAGGGTCTGGAAACACCATATATTTT.